This T cell receptor (beta chain) was captured by sequencing in a study of blood T cell repertoires in COVID-19. At the level of the study: Some COVID-19 samples were acute and others convalescent; all came from the United States, Italy and Spain.

With 5 bases removed from V and 2 bases from J, the gap between germline ends came to 22 bases. The CDR3 has 18 amino acids. The V gene's germline CDR1 is SNHLY and CDR2 FYNNEI. As originally analysed: Reference gene primer amplification yielded estimated nucleated cell counts. Using immunoSEQ multiplex PCR, the repertoire was profiled, and TCRdb retains in-frame clones only, with some absent. V and J calls and clone size are as listed in that table; D and trimming were resolved from the DNA. Seen here are a few hundred thousand clones, more than 65% observed once, and the top ten hold 13%. The sequencing sample was made of peripheral blood. This chain uses TRBV2 with TRBJ1-5; D may be TRBD1 (6 bases). The sequence came from a human donor in a cohort sampled during active COVID-19. CDR3 nucleotides: TGTGCCAGCAGTTGGGGCTTCTATGGCCCAGGGGGCAATCAGCCCCAGCATTTT. Translated: CASSWGFYGPGGNQPQHF.